The rows below give T cell receptor beta chains drawn from one sample of a study of OX40 agonist ivuxolimab in advanced cancers. Sequenced by immunoSEQ multiplex PCR; TCRdb stores in-frame clones only, minus some. The profile shows about 19,000 clones, over 70% of them singletons. The sequenced sample was CD4+ or CD8+ T cells sorted from blood, obtained in a trial of the OX40 agonist ivuxolimab. Source of these receptors: an adult with an advanced solid tumor such as melanoma, head and neck, liver or kidney cancer. CDR3s include the opening cysteine and the closing phenylalanine or tryptophan. Fields, in order: CDR3 protein, CDR3 DNA, V gene, J gene, D gene. The D gene is left open where the match is weak.

CDR3 protein: CASSPPGGSSYNEQFF; CDR3 DNA: TGTGCCAGCAGCCCCCCCGGCGGGAGCTCCTACAATGAGCAGTTCTTC; V gene: TRBV4-2; J gene: TRBJ2-1; D gene: TRBD2
CDR3 protein: CASSLTGQQANEQFF; CDR3 DNA: TGTGCCAGCAGCCTCACCGGGCAGCAAGCCAATGAGCAGTTCTTC; V gene: TRBV7-3; J gene: TRBJ2-1; D gene: -
CDR3 protein: CAWSVSMTSASYNEQFF; CDR3 DNA: TGTGCCTGGAGTGTCTCGATGACTAGCGCTTCCTACAATGAGCAGTTCTTC; V gene: TRBV30; J gene: TRBJ2-1; D gene: TRBD2
CDR3 protein: CASSYGGGGNEQFF; CDR3 DNA: TGTGCCAGCAGTTACGGTGGGGGAGGCAATGAGCAGTTCTTC; V gene: TRBV6-5; J gene: TRBJ2-1; D gene: -
CDR3 protein: CASSMGQGTEAFF; CDR3 DNA: TGTGCCAGCAGTATGGGACAGGGGACTGAAGCTTTCTTT; V gene: TRBV27; J gene: TRBJ1-1; D gene: TRBD1
CDR3 protein: CAWGTGWFAEAFF; CDR3 DNA: TGTGCCTGGGGGACAGGGTGGTTCGCTGAAGCTTTCTTT; V gene: TRBV30; J gene: TRBJ1-1; D gene: TRBD1
CDR3 protein: CASSLSSSPDTQYF; CDR3 DNA: TGTGCCAGCAGTTTATCGTCTAGCCCAGATACGCAGTATTTT; V gene: TRBV27; J gene: TRBJ2-3; D gene: -
CDR3 protein: CASSQDQGHIIETQYF; CDR3 DNA: TGCGCCAGCAGCCAAGACCAGGGACATATAATAGAGACCCAGTACTTC; V gene: TRBV4-1; J gene: TRBJ2-5; D gene: -
CDR3 protein: CASRPGTSGSEQYF; CDR3 DNA: TGTGCCAGCAGGCCCGGGACTAGCGGTTCCGAGCAGTACTTC; V gene: TRBV6-5; J gene: TRBJ2-7; D gene: TRBD2
CDR3 protein: CASRGLDPRNEQFF; CDR3 DNA: TGTGCCAGCAGGGGCCTAGACCCAAGGAATGAGCAGTTCTTC; V gene: TRBV11-2; J gene: TRBJ2-1; D gene: -
CDR3 protein: CASSDSTGGSDTQYF; CDR3 DNA: TGTGCCAGCAGTGACTCGACCGGGGGTTCAGATACGCAGTATTTT; V gene: TRBV6-4; J gene: TRBJ2-3; D gene: -